These T cell receptor beta chains were read from a single sample in a study of CD8+ T cells in alopecia areata. The assay was immunoSEQ multiplex PCR, and TCRdb's table has in-frame clones only and misses some. The table shows roughly 190,000 clones, with about three fifths occurring only once. The sequences come from CD4+ T cells sorted from blood, collected at week 24, from a patient treated with tofacitinib. Every receptor here comes from a human donor with alopecia areata. The CDR3 runs from the conserved cysteine through the conserved F or W.

j_gene	v_gene	CDR3aa
TRBJ2-7	TRBV5-1	CASSLDIHRGLLSYEQYF
TRBJ2-1	TRBV29-1	CSVGTGVDEQFF
TRBJ2-1	TRBV10-3	CAISLSGTGAHPEQFF
TRBJ1-5	TRBV7-9	CASSLDDGPQHF
TRBJ1-1	TRBV7-2	CASSQITNTEAFF
TRBJ2-5	TRBV27	CASRTTGQETQYF
TRBJ2-3	TRBV7-2	CASSLSGGQLDTQYF
TRBJ1-4	TRBV30	CAWSPRGRDEKLFF
TRBJ2-2	TRBV4-1	CASRERQGGAGELFF
TRBJ2-7	TRBV29-1	CSVVKGDHEQYF
TRBJ1-1	TRBV19	CASSTGQGILAEAFF
TRBJ1-2	TRBV6-4	CASSGDNYGYTF
TRBJ1-2	TRBV29-1	CSVEVGQAVDYGYTF
TRBJ2-4	TRBV10-1	CASSGHMENIQYF
TRBJ2-3	TRBV5-6	CASSSRGNTDTQYF
TRBJ2-1	TRBV7-7	CASSPGTGTYNEQFF
TRBJ1-6	TRBV4-3	CASSQEPREHNSPLHF
TRBJ2-5	TRBV29-1	CSVALAGGRETQYF